This record looks at one T cell receptor beta chain sequence and its context. This clonotype appeared a single time. No antigen is known for it. No much larger clone is present one base from it, and per-base qualities are unavailable. Evidence from a single read is weak. Instrument used: Illumina HiSeq 2000. TCR beta chain libraries were generated by multiplex PCR amplification. High-throughput sequencing was used to analyze the amplified TCR beta chain products. TCRdb redid the processing of the public reads, applying fastp at Q25 and MiXCR, and retained in-frame beta chains. Merged by CDR3 protein, the rows form single entries marked with the most common genes and DNA. The sample profile shows about 89,000 distinct CDR3 sequences; approximately 30% of them were found once. The ten largest clones represent over 7.5% of the sample. The axillary draining lymph nodes of breast cancer patients were the source of the lymph node samples.

V lost 7 bases and J lost 0 bases; the stretch between them is 7 bases long. Per the germline V gene, SNHLY is the CDR1 and FYNNEI is the CDR2. The CDR3 contains 12 residues, cysteine and phenylalanine counted. Only CDR3 DNA is held: 36 bases, read in frame from base 1. This sample is drawn from a study of breast tumors, draining lymph nodes, adjacent tissues listed by TCRdb under 2016. Looking at the study overall: Breast cancer patients provided tumor, adjacent nontumor tissue and axillary lymph nodes, and the study compared the TCR beta repertoires across these three sources. In human breast cancer, the study set out to evaluate how tumor, surrounding tissue and draining lymph node repertoires relate to one another and whether T cells may move between these sites. Here is what the overall study found, with its caveats: The similarity between tumor and nontumor tissue repertoires was significantly greater in luminal-like breast cancer than in basal-like breast cancer. Tumor T-cell repertoires showed less diversity than lymph node repertoires and more diversity than nontumor tissue repertoires, and tumor T-cell repertoires showed preferential V and J gene usage. The data were considered consistent with the idea that most tumor T cells come from the lymph node and then expand in tumor tissue. Rather than being directly demonstrated, the conclusion that tumor T cells originate in lymph nodes was presented as consistent with a hypothesis.

The TCR originated in a female donor with breast cancer. Some clones in this sample may be carry-over from other donors' samples. The source material was axillary lymph node tissue. The rearrangement joined TRBV2 to TRBJ2-7; too little of a D gene remains to name it. The CDR3 here reads CASNQFSYEQYF. The nucleotides read TGTGCCAGCAACCAGTTCTCCTACGAGCAGTACTTC.